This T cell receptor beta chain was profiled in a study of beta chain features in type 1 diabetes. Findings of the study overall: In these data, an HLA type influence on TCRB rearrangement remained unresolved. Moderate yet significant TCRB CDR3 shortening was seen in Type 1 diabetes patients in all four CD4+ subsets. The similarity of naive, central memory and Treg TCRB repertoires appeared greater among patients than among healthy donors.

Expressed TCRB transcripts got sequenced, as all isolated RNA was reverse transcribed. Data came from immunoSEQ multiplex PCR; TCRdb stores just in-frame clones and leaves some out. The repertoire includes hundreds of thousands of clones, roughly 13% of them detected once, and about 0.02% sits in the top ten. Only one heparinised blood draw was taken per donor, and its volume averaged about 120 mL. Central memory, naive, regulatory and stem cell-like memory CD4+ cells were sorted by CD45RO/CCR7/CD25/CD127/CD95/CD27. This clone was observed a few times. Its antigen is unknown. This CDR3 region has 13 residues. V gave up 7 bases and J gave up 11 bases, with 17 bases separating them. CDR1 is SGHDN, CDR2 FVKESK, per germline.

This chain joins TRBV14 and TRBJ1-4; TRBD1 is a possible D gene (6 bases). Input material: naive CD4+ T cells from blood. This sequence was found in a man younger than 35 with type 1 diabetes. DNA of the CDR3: TGTGCCAGCACTCGGCAGGGGCTTTGCAAACTGTTTTTT. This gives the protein CASTRQGLCKLFF.